A selection of T cell receptor beta chains follows, all from one sample in a study of blood T cell repertoires in COVID-19. Clones were read by immunoSEQ multiplex PCR, and TCRdb kept only the in-frame ones, dropping some. The sample contains roughly 100,000 clones, around 82% of which appear only once. The sample comprised peripheral blood. Receptor source: a human donor in a cohort sampled during active or convalescent COVID-19. The CDR3 runs from the conserved cysteine through the conserved F or W. D genes are given only for firm matches. Clone size, where shown, is once, few, many, or a class for clones that have expanded.

abundance	j_gene	d_gene	v_gene	CDR3nt	CDR3aa
-	TRBJ1-6	TRBD1	TRBV5-6	TGTGCCAGCAGCCCCCGGACAGGGACTACCAATTCACCCCTCCACTTT	CASSPRTGTTNSPLHF
-	TRBJ1-1	TRBD1	TRBV28	TGTGCCAGCAGTTTGTTACAGGGGCGGGGGAACACTGAAGCTTTCTTT	CASSLLQGRGNTEAFF
few	TRBJ1-2	-	TRBV5-1	TGCGCCAGCAGCTTGGACCAGGGCTATGGCTACACCTTC	CASSLDQGYGYTF
-	TRBJ2-2	TRBD2	TRBV9	TGTGCCAGCAGCCGACTAGCGGACCCCGACACCGGGGAGCTGTTTTTT	CASSRLADPDTGELFF
-	TRBJ2-2	-	TRBV15	TGTGCCACCAGCAGAGCCAGAGGGGAGCTGTTTTTT	CATSRARGELFF
-	TRBJ1-5	-	TRBV4-1	TGCGCCAGCAGCCAAGACCGTCTTAATCAGCCCCAGCATTTT	CASSQDRLNQPQHF
-	TRBJ2-6	-	TRBV21-1	TGTGCCAGCAGCAAATCACTCTCTGGGGCCAACGTCCTGACTTTC	CASSKSLSGANVLTF
-	TRBJ2-1	TRBD1	TRBV19	TGTGCCAGTAGTATCAGGGGGACGGGACAGGGGGGTACAATGCCCCAGTTCTTC	CASSIRGTGQGGTMPQFF
-	TRBJ2-5	TRBD2	TRBV5-4	TGTGCCAGCAGCTCAGGAGCGGGGGGGGAAGAGACCCAGTACTTC	CASSSGAGGEETQYF
-	TRBJ1-5	-	TRBV6-2/TRBV6-3	TGTGCCAGCAGCCCAACAACGAATAGCAATCAGCCCCAGCATTTT	CASSPTTNSNQPQHF
-	TRBJ1-4	-	TRBV5-5	TGTGCCAGCAGCAGCCCGGGGGTGGAAAAACTGTTTTTT	CASSSPGVEKLFF
-	TRBJ1-1	-	TRBV6-5	TGTGCCAGCAGTTACTCGGGCCGTATGAACACTGAAGCTTTCTTT	CASSYSGRMNTEAFF
few	TRBJ1-2	-	TRBV27	TGTGCCAGCAGTTTATCTTCGAGAGAGGCTAACTATGGCTACACCTTC	CASSLSSREANYGYTF
-	TRBJ2-3	TRBD2	TRBV6-5	TGTGCCAGCAGCGGACTAGCGGGGGGTCCAGATACGCAGTATTTT	CASSGLAGGPDTQYF
-	TRBJ1-6	-	TRBV5-4	TGTGCCAGCAGCTTGGACAGTTTTTATAATTCACCCCTCCACTTT	CASSLDSFYNSPLHF
-	TRBJ1-1	-	TRBV29-1	TGCAGCGTTGTGGAGTACACTGAAGCTTTCTTT	CSVVEYTEAFF
few	TRBJ1-1	-	TRBV29-1	TGCAGCGGGGGGGCAGACATGAACACTGAAGCTTTCTTT	CSGGADMNTEAFF
-	TRBJ1-2	-	TRBV7-9	TGTGCCAGCAGCTTAGACGTCAGGGGCCCACTTAACTATGGCTACACCTTC	CASSLDVRGPLNYGYTF
-	TRBJ2-7	TRBD1	TRBV7-3	TGTGCCAGCAGCCCGACAGGGGGCGCGTACGAGCAGTACTTC	CASSPTGGAYEQYF
-	TRBJ2-1	TRBD2	TRBV27	TGTGCCAGCAGTTTAATTGGGCGGGAGCGCTACAATGAGCAGTTCTTC	CASSLIGRERYNEQFF
-	TRBJ1-1	TRBD1	TRBV6-5	TGTGCCAGCAGTTTACAGGGGAGGAACACTGAAGCTTTCTTT	CASSLQGRNTEAFF
-	TRBJ2-2	-	TRBV11-2	TGTGCCAGCAGCTTGGCAAGGGGTACGGGCGGGGAGCTGTTTTTT	CASSLARGTGGELFF
-	TRBJ2-7	-	TRBV6-6	TGTGCCAGCAGTCCCCAGCACCCCAGGGCCAGCTACGAGCAGTACTTC	CASSPQHPRASYEQYF
few	TRBJ1-2	-	TRBV5-1	TGCGCCAGCAGCTCGGCAAGAGGATCCTATGGCTACACCTTC	CASSSARGSYGYTF
-	TRBJ2-1	TRBD2	TRBV7-7	TGTGCTAGCAGCTCAACTAGCGGGGGGGCCAATGAGCAGTTCTTC	CASSSTSGGANEQFF
few	TRBJ2-3	-	TRBV19	TGTGCCAGTAGTATCCGGACAGCCCATACAGATACGCAGTATTTT	CASSIRTAHTDTQYF
few	TRBJ1-4	-	TRBV2	TGTGCCAGCACCGGAGGGGTTTCGGTAAAACTGTTTTTT	CASTGGVSVKLFF
-	TRBJ2-5	TRBD1	TRBV19	TGTGCCAGTAGTATTCTGGGACAGGATAAAGAGACCCAGTACTTC	CASSILGQDKETQYF
-	TRBJ1-1	TRBD1	TRBV7-9	TGTGCCAGCAGCCCCAGGGACAGGGAGAACACTGAAGCTTTCTTT	CASSPRDRENTEAFF
-	TRBJ2-2	TRBD2	TRBV6-1	TGTGCCAGCAGTGGACTTAGCGGGGGGTACGGCGGGGAGCTGTTTTTT	CASSGLSGGYGGELFF
-	TRBJ1-6	TRBD1	TRBV2	TGTGCCAGCAAAGCAGGGACAGCCTCCTATAATTCACCCCTCCACTTT	CASKAGTASYNSPLHF
-	TRBJ1-2	-	TRBV20-1	TGCAGTGCGCGAGGCGGGGGAGGCTACACCTTC	CSARGGGGYTF
-	TRBJ2-7	TRBD2	TRBV2	TGTGCCAGCGGGGGGGAAGCCTACGAGCAGTACTTC	CASGGEAYEQYF
-	TRBJ1-2	TRBD1	TRBV2	TGTGCCAGCAGTCAGGTCGGGACAGGGCTCTATGGCTACACCTTC	CASSQVGTGLYGYTF
-	TRBJ2-7	-	TRBV29-1	TGCAGCGGCCGACCGACCGCGGGGTCCGAGCAGTACTTC	CSGRPTAGSEQYF
-	TRBJ1-5	TRBD1	TRBV5-5	TGTGCCAGCAGCTTGGGGATGGACAGGGGATATCAGCCCCAGCATTTT	CASSLGMDRGYQPQHF
-	TRBJ1-1	-	TRBV19	TGTGCCAGTAGTATAGTAGTGACAAGTAACCTGAACACTGAAGCTTTCTTT	CASSIVVTSNLNTEAFF
-	TRBJ2-3	TRBD2	TRBV19	TGTGCCAGTACGGGCCCAGCGGGGGTCTCAAACCCAGATACGCAGTATTTT	CASTGPAGVSNPDTQYF
few	TRBJ2-1	TRBD1	TRBV19	TGTGCCAGTAGTGGACAGGGCTTGTACAATGAGCAGTTCTTC	CASSGQGLYNEQFF
-	TRBJ1-1	-	TRBV9	TGTGCCAGCAGCGTGTACTCGAACACTGAAGCTTTCTTT	CASSVYSNTEAFF
-	TRBJ2-1	TRBD2	TRBV30	TGTGCCTGGAGTGACCTACTAGCGGGGGGATTGAATGAGCAGTTCTTC	CAWSDLLAGGLNEQFF
few	TRBJ1-1	-	TRBV7-3	TGTGCCAGCAGCTTAACGGGGGGATTGAACACTGAAGCTTTCTTT	CASSLTGGLNTEAFF